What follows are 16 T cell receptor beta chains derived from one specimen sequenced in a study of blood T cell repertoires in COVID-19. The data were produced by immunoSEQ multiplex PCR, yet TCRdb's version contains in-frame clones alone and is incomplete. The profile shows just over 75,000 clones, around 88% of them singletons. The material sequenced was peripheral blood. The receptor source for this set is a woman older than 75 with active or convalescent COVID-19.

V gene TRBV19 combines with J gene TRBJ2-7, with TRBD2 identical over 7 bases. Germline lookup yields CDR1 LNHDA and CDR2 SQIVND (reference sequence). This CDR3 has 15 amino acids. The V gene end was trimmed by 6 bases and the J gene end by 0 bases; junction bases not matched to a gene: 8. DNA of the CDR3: TGTGCCAGTAGCCCGGGACTATCTGGCTCCTACGAGCAGTACTTC. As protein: CASSPGLSGSYEQYF.

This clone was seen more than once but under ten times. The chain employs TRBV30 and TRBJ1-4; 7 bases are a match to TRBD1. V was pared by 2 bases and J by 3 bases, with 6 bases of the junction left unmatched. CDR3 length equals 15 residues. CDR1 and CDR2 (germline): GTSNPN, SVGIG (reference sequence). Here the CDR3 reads CAWSILQGANEKLFF. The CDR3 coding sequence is TGTGCCTGGAGTATCCTCCAGGGGGCTAATGAAAAACTGTTTTTT.

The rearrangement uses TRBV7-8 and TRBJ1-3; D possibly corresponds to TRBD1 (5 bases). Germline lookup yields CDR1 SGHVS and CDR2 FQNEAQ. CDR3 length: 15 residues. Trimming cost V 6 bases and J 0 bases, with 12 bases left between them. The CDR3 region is CASSAQGLSGNTIYF. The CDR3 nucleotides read TGTGCCAGCAGTGCCCAGGGACTCTCTGGAAACACCATATATTTT.

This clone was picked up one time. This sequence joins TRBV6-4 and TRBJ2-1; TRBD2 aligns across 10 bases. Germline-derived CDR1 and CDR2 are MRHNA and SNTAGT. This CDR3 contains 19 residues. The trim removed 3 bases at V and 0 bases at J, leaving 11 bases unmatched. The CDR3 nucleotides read TGTGCCAGCAGTGAACGTGCACTAGCGGGGCCCAGCTCCTACAATGAGCAGTTCTTC. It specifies CASSERALAGPSSYNEQFF.

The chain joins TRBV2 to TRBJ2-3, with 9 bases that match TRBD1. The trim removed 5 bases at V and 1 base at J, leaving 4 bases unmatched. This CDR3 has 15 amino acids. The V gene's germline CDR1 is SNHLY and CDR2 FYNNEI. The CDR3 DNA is TGTGCCAGCAGTTGGACAGGGGTGGGCACAGATACGCAGTATTTT. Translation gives CASSWTGVGTDTQYF. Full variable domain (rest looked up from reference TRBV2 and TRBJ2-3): EPEVTQTPSHQVTQMGQEVILRCVPISNHLYFYWYRQILGQKVEFLVSFYNNEISEKSEIFDDQFSVERPDGSNFTLKIRSTKLEDSAMYFCASSWTGVGTDTQYFGPGTRLTVL.

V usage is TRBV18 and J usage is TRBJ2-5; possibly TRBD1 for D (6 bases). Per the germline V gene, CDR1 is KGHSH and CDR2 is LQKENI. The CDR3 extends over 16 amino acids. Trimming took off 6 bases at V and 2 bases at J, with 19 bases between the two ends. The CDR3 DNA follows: TGTGCCAGCTCCCGAGGGACACAGGGAGTACAAGAGACCCAGTACTTC. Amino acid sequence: CASSRGTQGVQETQYF.

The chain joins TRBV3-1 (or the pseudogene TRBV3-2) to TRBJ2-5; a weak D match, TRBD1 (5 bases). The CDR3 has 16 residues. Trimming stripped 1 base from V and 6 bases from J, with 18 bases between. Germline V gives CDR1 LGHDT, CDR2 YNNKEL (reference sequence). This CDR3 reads CASSQGWWGSIKTQYF. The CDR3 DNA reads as TGTGCCAGCAGCCAAGGCTGGTGGGGCAGTATAAAGACCCAGTACTTC.

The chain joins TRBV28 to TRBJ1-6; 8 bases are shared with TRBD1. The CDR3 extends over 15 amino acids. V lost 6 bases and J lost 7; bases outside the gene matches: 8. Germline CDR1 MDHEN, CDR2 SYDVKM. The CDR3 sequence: CASRDDRGGNSPLHF. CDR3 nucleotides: TGTGCCAGCAGGGACGACAGGGGTGGCAATTCACCCCTCCACTTT.

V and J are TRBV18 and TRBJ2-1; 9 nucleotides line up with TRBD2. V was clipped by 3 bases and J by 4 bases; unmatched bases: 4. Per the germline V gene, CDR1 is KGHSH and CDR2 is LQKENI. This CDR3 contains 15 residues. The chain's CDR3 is CASSPAGGRYNEQFF. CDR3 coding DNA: TGTGCCAGCTCACCGGCGGGGGGGAGGTACAATGAGCAGTTCTTC.

The CDR3 spells CASSPTSGSTDTQYF. The CDR3 DNA reads as TGTGCCAGCAGCCCGACTAGCGGGTCCACAGATACGCAGTATTTT. V and J are TRBV5-4 and TRBJ2-3; 10 nucleotides agree with TRBD2. Germline values: CDR1 SGHNT, CDR2 YYREEE (reference sequence). J gave up 2 bases and V 4 bases, and 4 bases lay outside the gene matches. The CDR3 extends over 15 amino acids. Looking up the rest from reference TRBV5-4 and TRBJ2-3 gives the full variable domain: ETGVTQSPTHLIKTRGQQVTLRCSSQSGHNTVSWYQQALGQGPQFIFQYYREEENGRGNFPPRFSGLQFPNYSSELNVNALELDDSALYLCASSPTSGSTDTQYFGPGTRLTVL.

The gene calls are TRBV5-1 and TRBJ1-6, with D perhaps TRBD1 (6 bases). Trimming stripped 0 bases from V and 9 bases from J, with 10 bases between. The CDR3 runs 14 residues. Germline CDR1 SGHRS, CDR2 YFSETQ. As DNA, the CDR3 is TGCGCCAGCAGCTTGGCGGGGGGCCTTTCACCCCTCCACTTT. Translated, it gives CASSLAGGLSPLHF.

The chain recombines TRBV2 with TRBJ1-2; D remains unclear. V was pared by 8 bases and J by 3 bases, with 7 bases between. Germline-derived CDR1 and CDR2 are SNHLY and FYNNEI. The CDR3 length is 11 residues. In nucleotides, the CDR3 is TGTGCCAGCCGACGGGACTATGGCTACACCTTC. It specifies CASRRDYGYTF.

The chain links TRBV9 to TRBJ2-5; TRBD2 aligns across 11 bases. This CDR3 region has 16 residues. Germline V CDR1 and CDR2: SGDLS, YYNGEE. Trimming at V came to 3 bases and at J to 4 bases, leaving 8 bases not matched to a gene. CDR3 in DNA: TGTGCCAGCAGCGCCTTACTAGCGGGGGAGCGAGAGACCCAGTACTTC. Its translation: CASSALLAGERETQYF.

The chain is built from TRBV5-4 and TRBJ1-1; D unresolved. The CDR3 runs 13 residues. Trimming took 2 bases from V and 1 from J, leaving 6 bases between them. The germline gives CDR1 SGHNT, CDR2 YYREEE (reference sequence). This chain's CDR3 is CASSFRQNTEAFF. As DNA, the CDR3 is TGTGCCAGCAGCTTCCGACAGAACACTGAAGCTTTCTTT.

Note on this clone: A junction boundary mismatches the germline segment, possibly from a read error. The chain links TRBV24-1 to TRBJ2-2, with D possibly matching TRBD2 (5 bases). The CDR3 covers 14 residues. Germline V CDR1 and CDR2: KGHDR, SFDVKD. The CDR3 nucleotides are TGTGCCATCAGTGCTACTAGGCACACCGGGGAGCTGTTTTTT. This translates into CAISATRHTGELFF.

CDR3 DNA sequence: TGTGCCAGCAGCCGAAGGACAGGGTCAGGAAACACCATATATTTT. This gives the protein CASSRRTGSGNTIYF. The rearrangement links TRBV3-1 (or the pseudogene TRBV3-2) to TRBJ1-3, with TRBD1 matching over 8 bases. Germline loops: CDR1 LGHDT, CDR2 YNNKEL (reference sequence). The CDR3 spans 15 residues. The trim removed 4 bases at V and 4 bases at J, leaving 6 bases unmatched.